These 32 T cell receptor beta chains were sequenced from one sample in a study of cytomegalovirus exposure and HLA in healthy donors. It was with 60 Vbeta and 13 Jbeta primers that the PCR ran. TCRdb keeps only in-frame clones here, not all; method: immunoSEQ multiplex PCR. The sample has about 160,000 clones; around 78% are singletons. Sequenced: PBMCs. Every receptor here comes from a woman aged 40-49 years in good health and CMV-seronegative.

The chain is built from TRBV5-1 and TRBJ2-4; 7 nucleotides line up with TRBD1. Trimming at V came to 2 bases and at J to 16 bases, leaving 6 bases not matched to a gene. This CDR3 spans 11 amino acids. Germline V gives CDR1 SGHRS, CDR2 YFSETQ. The CDR3 coding sequence is TGCGCCAGCAGCTTAGAGGGGGCCCAATACTTC. The encoded protein is CASSLEGAQYF.

The V and J genes are TRBV28 and TRBJ1-2, with D perhaps matching TRBD1 (6 bases). The CDR3 is 15 residues long. In germline, CDR1 is MDHEN, CDR2 SYDVKM. The V end was cut by 2 bases, the J end by 4 bases, with 14 bases between. The CDR3 is CASSLGGGGFYGYTF. The CDR3 bases are TGTGCCAGCAGTTTAGGGGGAGGGGGGTTCTATGGCTACACCTTC.

The genes are TRBV19 and TRBJ2-7; TRBD2 aligns across 7 bases. V was pared by 5 bases and J by 1 base, with 5 bases of the junction left unmatched. CDR1 is LNHDA and CDR2 is SQIVND in the germline V gene (reference sequence). This CDR3 has 14 residues. The CDR3: CASSFRLASYEQYF. In DNA form, the CDR3 reads TGTGCCAGTAGTTTTCGACTAGCTTCCTACGAGCAGTACTTC.

The chain is built from TRBV5-1 and TRBJ2-7; 10 nucleotides match TRBD2. J gave up 0 bases and V 4 bases, and 4 bases lay outside the gene matches. CDR1 is SGHRS and CDR2 is YFSETQ in the germline V gene. The CDR3 loop spans 15 amino acids. The CDR3 DNA follows: TGCGCCAGCAGCCCGGGGACTAGCGTCTCCTACGAGCAGTACTTC. Translated, it gives CASSPGTSVSYEQYF.

The CDR3 bases are TGTGCCAGCAGTCGACAGGGAAATCAGCCCCAGCATTTT. As protein: CASSRQGNQPQHF. The chain combines TRBV2 with TRBJ1-5, with TRBD1 matching over 7 bases. The V gene end was trimmed by 5 bases and the J gene end by 4 bases; junction bases not matched to a gene: 2. CDR1 and CDR2 from the germline V gene are SNHLY and FYNNEI. This CDR3 spans 13 amino acids.

This clone was found a few times. The chain is built from TRBV5-1 and TRBJ2-6; no firm D call. CDR3 length: 14 residues. V was clipped by 5 bases and J by 0 bases, with 6 bases between them. Germline assignment: CDR1 SGHRS and CDR2 YFSETQ. The CDR3 here is CASRDISGANVLTF. The CDR3 DNA follows: TGCGCCAGCAGAGACATCTCTGGGGCCAACGTCCTGACTTTC. The full variable domain, its missing parts supplied by reference TRBV5-1 and TRBJ2-6, is KAGVTQTPRYLIKTRGQQVTLSCSPISGHRSVSWYQQTPGQGLQFLFEYFSETQRNKGNFPGRFSGRQFSNSRSEMNVSTLELGDSALYLCASRDISGANVLTFGAGSRLTVL.

V and J are TRBV5-1 and TRBJ2-2; D is possibly TRBD1 (5 bases). Germline V gene lookup returns CDR1 SGHRS and CDR2 YFSETQ. The CDR3 covers 13 residues. Trimming stripped 7 bases from V and 7 bases from J, with 14 bases between. The CDR3 loop reads CASVAVQGGELFF. The CDR3 nucleotides read TGCGCCAGCGTAGCTGTTCAGGGCGGGGAGCTGTTTTTT.

This clone was observed a few times. The DNA is left out, because the CDR3 cannot be placed on it with certainty; the CDR3 is given as TCRdb lists it. The chain employs TRBV21-1 and TRBJ1-1; TRBD1, the table's D call, lacks a check against the DNA. TRBV21-1 is a pseudogene. The CDR3 is 15 amino acids in total, end residues counted. CDR3: CASSKVGTGAIEAFF.

The chain joins TRBV7-9 to TRBJ1-2; tentative D call: TRBD1 (5 bases). This CDR3 contains 16 residues. V was trimmed by 5 bases and J by 2 bases, leaving 18 bases between them. The V gene's germline CDR1 is SEHNR and CDR2 FQNEAQ (reference sequence). The CDR3 loop is CASSLGLGGANYGYTF. CDR3 nucleotides: TGTGCCAGCAGCCTAGGCCTGGGAGGGGCGAACTATGGCTACACCTTC.

This clone has only one observation. The chain couples TRBV18 to TRBJ2-7, with D perhaps TRBD2 (6 bases). CDR3 size: 15 residues. V was shortened by 3 bases and J by 2 bases, with 14 bases between the two germline ends. The germline CDR1 and CDR2 sequences are KGHSH and LQKENI. CDR3 sequence reads: CASSPPSRGTYEQYF. The CDR3 DNA reads TGTGCCAGCTCACCCCCCAGTCGGGGGACCTACGAGCAGTACTTC.

The chain is built from TRBV25-1 and TRBJ2-1; 9 bases are shared with TRBD2. Germline V CDR1 and CDR2: MGHDK, SYGVNS. V was pared by 6 bases and J by 0 bases, with 9 bases of the junction left unmatched. CDR3 length: 17 residues. The CDR3 nucleotides are TGTGCCAGCAGAGGGACTAGCCTCTACAGCTCCTACAATGAGCAGTTCTTC. This gives the protein CASRGTSLYSSYNEQFF.

The sample holds one count of this clone. The chain uses TRBV5-6 and TRBJ2-3, with TRBD1 identical over 9 bases. This CDR3 has 18 amino acids. Looked up from germline, CDR1 is SGHDT and CDR2 is YYEEEE. V lost 2 bases and J lost 1; bases outside the gene matches: 11. CDR3 in DNA: TGTGCCAGCAGCTTCCCCGACCGTAGGACAGGGGGCACAGATACGCAGTATTTT. Its protein is CASSFPDRRTGGTDTQYF.

V gene TRBV14 combines with J gene TRBJ2-6; D gene unclear. The CDR3 runs to 14 residues. Germline assignment: CDR1 SGHDN and CDR2 FVKESK. V was clipped by 4 bases and J by 0 bases, with 4 bases between them. The CDR3 sequence is CASSRSSGANVLTF. The CDR3 bases are TGTGCCAGCAGCCGGAGCTCTGGGGCCAACGTCCTGACTTTC.

This clone was seen a single time. The V and J genes are TRBV19 and TRBJ2-3; D call uncertain. Germline lookup yields CDR1 LNHDA and CDR2 SQIVND (reference sequence). The CDR3 runs to 15 residues. V shed 2 bases and J shed 2 bases, with 11 bases lying between them. Here the CDR3 DNA reads TGTGCCAGTAGTATAAGCGTCCTTAACACAGATACGCAGTATTTT. Protein sequence: CASSISVLNTDTQYF.

The rearrangement links TRBV7-2 to TRBJ1-5; D is unclear. CDR3 length: 14 residues. The V gene's germline CDR1 is SGHTA and CDR2 FQGNSA. Trimming removed 5 bases from V and 2 bases from J, with 10 bases in between. The CDR3 here is CASSLTRGNQPQHF. The DNA for the CDR3 is TGTGCCAGCAGCCTGACACGAGGCAATCAGCCCCAGCATTTT.

The rearrangement joins TRBV2 to TRBJ1-4, with 10 bases identical to TRBD1. The V gene end was trimmed by 6 bases and the J gene end by 10 bases; junction bases not matched to a gene: 8. Germline CDR1 and CDR2: SNHLY and FYNNEI. The CDR3 sequence is 14 residues long. CDR3 DNA sequence: TGTGCCAGCAGGCAGGGACAGGGGTTGAGAAAACTGTTTTTT. Protein: CASRQGQGLRKLFF.

This clone was counted a few times. J is TRBJ2-7 and V is TRBV7-2, with TRBD2 matching over 9 bases. This CDR3 has 14 amino acids. With 5 bases clipped from V and 4 bases from J, the junction kept 6 bases outside the gene matches. Germline CDR1 reads SGHTA; CDR2 reads FQGNSA. The CDR3 region is CASSRPGLAYEQYF. CDR3 nucleotide sequence: TGTGCCAGCAGCAGGCCGGGACTAGCATACGAGCAGTACTTC. Using reference TRBV7-2 and TRBJ2-7 for the parts outside the CDR3, the full variable domain is GAGVSQSPSNKVTEKGKDVELRCDPISGHTALYWYRQSLGQGLEFLIYFQGNSAPDKSGLPSDRFSAERTGGSVSTLTIQRTQQEDSAVYLCASSRPGLAYEQYFGPGTRLTVT.

The gene calls are TRBV5-1 and TRBJ1-6; D is uncertain. This CDR3 has 16 amino acids. Germline V gives CDR1 SGHRS, CDR2 YFSETQ. With 0 bases removed from V and 7 bases from J, the gap between germline ends came to 14 bases. CDR3 protein: CASSLEVRGSNSPLHF. As DNA, the CDR3 is TGCGCCAGCAGCTTGGAGGTTCGGGGATCGAATTCACCCCTCCACTTT.

This chain uses TRBV6-5 with TRBJ1-2, with 8 bases lining up with TRBD1. The CDR3 covers 13 residues. Germline CDR1 reads MNHEY; CDR2 reads SVGAGI. V lost 8 bases, J lost 7 bases, and 9 bases stayed unmatched. The CDR3 DNA reads as TGTGCCAGCCGAACAGGGGGGATTGTTGGCTACACCTTC. Its protein product is CASRTGGIVGYTF.

The rearrangement uses TRBV19 and TRBJ1-1, with 11 bases fitting TRBD1. Germline V gene lookup returns CDR1 LNHDA and CDR2 SQIVND (reference sequence). The CDR3 has 15 residues. V trimming: 6 bases; J trimming: 4 bases; junction bases outside the gene matches: 7. CDR3 coding DNA: TGTGCCAGTAGGGACAGGGGGCGCGTGGGCACTGAAGCTTTCTTT. Protein sequence: CASRDRGRVGTEAFF.

This chain joins TRBV21-1 and TRBJ2-7; the table's D call, TRBD2, has no DNA check behind it. TRBV21-1 is classified as a pseudogene. The CDR3 extends over 15 amino acids. The CDR3 DNA reads TGTGCCAGCAGCAAAGATCCGGGGAGCTCCTACGAGCAGTACTTC. Its protein product is CASSKDPGSSYEQYF.

A word on this clone: The same CDR3 can be traced to other DNA sequences in this sample. The rearrangement joins TRBV11-2 to TRBJ2-2; D is ambiguous. Trimming shortened V by 5 bases and J by 2 bases, and 3 bases separated the two germline ends. The germline V gene encodes CDR1 SGHAT and CDR2 FQNNGV. This CDR3 contains 12 residues. The CDR3, as DNA: TGTGCCAGCAGCCTCAACACCGGGGAGCTGTTTTTT. Protein: CASSLNTGELFF.

The table lists this clone with a few counts. This chain links TRBV29-1 with TRBJ1-1, with 11 bases lining up with TRBD1. This CDR3 spans 13 amino acids. Looked up from germline, CDR1 is SQVTM and CDR2 is ANQGSEA. V was clipped by 7 bases and J by 4 bases; unmatched bases: 5. CDR3 residues: CSARGQGATEAFF. In nucleotides, the CDR3 is TGCAGCGCCCGCGGACAGGGGGCCACTGAAGCTTTCTTT.

V usage is TRBV9 and J usage is TRBJ2-7; 7 bases agree with TRBD1. The trim removed 0 bases at V and 0 bases at J, leaving 6 bases unmatched. The CDR3 spans 16 residues. CDR1 and CDR2 (germline): SGDLS, YYNGEE. The CDR3 nucleotides are TGTGCCAGCAGCGTAGGGGGGACAGCCTCCTCCTACGAGCAGTACTTC. Its protein is CASSVGGTASSYEQYF.

The chain recombines TRBV14 with TRBJ1-2; 8 bases are shared with TRBD1. This CDR3 has 13 residues. The ends lost 4 bases at V and 8 bases at J; junction bases unmatched: 6. Germline assignment: CDR1 SGHDN and CDR2 FVKESK. CDR3 sequence (DNA): TGTGCCAGCAGCCCCGACAGGGGAGGAGGCTACACCTTC. Residues: CASSPDRGGGYTF.

This chain uses TRBV5-4 with TRBJ2-2; 16 bases agree with TRBD2. CDR1 SGHNT and CDR2 YYREEE come from the germline V gene (reference sequence). The J segment lost 3 bases and the V segment lost 3 bases, leaving 2 bases of the junction unmatched. CDR3 length: 17 residues. CDR3 protein: CASSSGTSGRDTGELFF. Written as DNA, the CDR3 is TGTGCCAGCAGCTCCGGGACTAGCGGGAGGGACACCGGGGAGCTGTTTTTT.

The chain links TRBV6-6 to TRBJ1-5; TRBD1 might be the D (5 bases). CDR3 length: 13 amino acids. CDR1 and CDR2 from the germline V gene are MNHNY and SVGAGI (reference sequence). The V and J ends lost 11 bases and 7 bases respectively, with 18 bases between them. CDR3 loop: CAAKAGLGQPQHF. Written as DNA, the CDR3 is TGTGCCGCCAAAGCAGGGCTAGGGCAGCCCCAGCATTTT.

The chain employs TRBV5-1 and TRBJ2-1; weak D call: TRBD1 (6 bases). V was trimmed by 1 base and J by 7 bases, leaving 12 bases between them. The CDR3 is 14 residues long. Germline V lookup: CDR1 SGHRS, CDR2 YFSETQ. DNA for the CDR3: TGCGCCAGCAGCTTGAATCAGGGGTTGAATGAGCAGTTCTTC. Amino acids: CASSLNQGLNEQFF.

The chain is built from TRBV11-3 and TRBJ2-1; 9 bases are shared with TRBD2. There are 15 residues in the CDR3. The germline gives CDR1 SGHNT, CDR2 YENEEA. V gave up 3 bases and J gave up 8 bases; unmatched junction bases: 8. DNA of the CDR3: TGTGCCAGCAGCTTTGGCGTGACTAGCGGCCATGAGCAGTTCTTC. Translation gives CASSFGVTSGHEQFF.

J is TRBJ1-5 and V is TRBV2, with D unclear. The CDR3 extends over 14 amino acids. Trimming removed 3 bases from V and 6 bases from J, with 12 bases in between. CDR1 is SNHLY and CDR2 is FYNNEI in the germline V gene. CDR3 DNA: TGTGCCAGCAGTGACAGCAACGGGGTTCAGCCCCAGCATTTT. This encodes CASSDSNGVQPQHF.

The chain uses TRBV27 and TRBJ1-5; maybe TRBD1 (5 bases). Looked up from germline, CDR1 is MNHEY and CDR2 is SMNVEV (reference sequence). This CDR3 comprises 14 residues. The V end was cut by 5 bases, the J end by 1 base, with 9 bases between. CDR3 sequence reads: CASSLSGSNQPQHF. The CDR3 DNA is TGTGCCAGCAGTCTGTCAGGGAGCAATCAGCCCCAGCATTTT.

This clone showed up just once. The gene calls are TRBV6-1 and TRBJ2-2, with 7 bases lining up with TRBD1. V was pared by 7 bases and J by 5 bases, with 10 bases of the junction left unmatched. Germline V gives CDR1 MNHNS, CDR2 SASEGT. The CDR3 spans 15 residues. The chain's CDR3 is CASNLDRATTGELFF. In nucleotides, the CDR3 is TGTGCCAGCAACCTCGACAGGGCGACGACCGGGGAGCTGTTTTTT.